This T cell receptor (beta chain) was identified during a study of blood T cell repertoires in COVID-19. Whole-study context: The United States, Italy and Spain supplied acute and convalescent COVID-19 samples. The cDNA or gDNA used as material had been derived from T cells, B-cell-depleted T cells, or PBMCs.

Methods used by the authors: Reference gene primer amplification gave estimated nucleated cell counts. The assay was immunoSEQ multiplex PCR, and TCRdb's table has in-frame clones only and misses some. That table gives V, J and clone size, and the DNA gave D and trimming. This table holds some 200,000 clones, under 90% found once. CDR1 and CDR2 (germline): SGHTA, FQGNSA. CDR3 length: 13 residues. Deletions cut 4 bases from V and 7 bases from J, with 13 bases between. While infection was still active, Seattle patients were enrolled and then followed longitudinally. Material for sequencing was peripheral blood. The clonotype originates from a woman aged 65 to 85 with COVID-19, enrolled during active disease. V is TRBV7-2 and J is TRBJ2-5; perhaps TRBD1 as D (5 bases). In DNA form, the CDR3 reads TGTGCCAGCAGCTCAGGGCCGGACGGGACCCAGTACTTC. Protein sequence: CASSSGPDGTQYF.